This T cell receptor beta chain appears in the sequencing data of a study of shared clonotypes between healthy human individuals. Overall study findings and caveats: Clonotypes which were not shared had lower generation probabilities than clonotypes that all four donors shared. Inspection by rarefaction showed sorted-subset sequencing to be incomplete despite large depth.

In replicate PCRs of sorted subsets, approximately 210 ng DNA, about 30,000 T cell genomes, was used. The assay was immunoSEQ multiplex PCR, and TCRdb's table has in-frame clones only and misses some. The table records fewer than 400,000 clones, roughly 70% of them present only once. As for this clone: Antigen unknown.

CDR1 and CDR2 from the germline V gene are SGHAT and FQNNGV. Germline trimming cut 2 bases from V and 10 bases from J; bases unmatched to any gene: 12. This CDR3 contains 15 residues. This sequence joins TRBV11-2 and TRBJ1-1, with 8 bases fitting TRBD1. This sequence was found in a man aged 30 to 45 in good health. The sample consisted of memory CD4+ T cells sorted from blood. Indicated subset: CD45RA-negative fraction. The DNA of the CDR3 is TGTGCCAGCAGCTTAACCGGGCTACAGGGGGTGGGAGCTTTCTTT. This gives the protein CASSLTGLQGVGAFF.